In this sample, the clone carrying this T cell receptor (beta chain) turned up a few times. Its antigen is still unknown. Antigen-specific CD4+ T cells were first expanded with viral peptide pools by the ViraFEST assay and only then sequenced. Culturing for around ten days preceded CD4+ T cell isolation. Cultures of roughly 2 million PBMC per well contained about 10 IU/ml IL-2 plus 10 ug/ml peptides. IL-2 medium was substituted for half the medium on days 3 and 7. The method was immunoSEQ multiplex PCR; TCRdb's version includes in-frame clones alone and lacks a portion of them. The data hold approximately 30,000 clones, with roughly two thirds observed a single time. This sample was taken from a study of vaccination effects on CD4 cells after COVID-19. Whole-study context: Participants were given two doses of BNT162b2 or mRNA-1273 vaccine.

The germline V and J ends were trimmed by 10 bases and 0 bases, with 16 bases remaining between them. The germline V gene has CDR1 ENHRY and CDR2 SYGVKD. The CDR3 has 16 amino acids. Points from the study as a whole: Long after vaccination, the clones induced by infection and by vaccine shrank markedly in size.

This TCR derives from a human donor who received a COVID-19 vaccine. This chain joins TRBV10-3 and TRBJ2-6; D gene unclear. The material was CD4+ T cells from PBMCs cultured with HCoV-229E spike peptides, obtained before COVID-19 vaccination. The CDR3 DNA follows: TGTGCCACCGGCAGGAGTTGGATCTCTGGGGCCAACGTCCTGACTTTC. Translation gives CATGRSWISGANVLTF.